Listed here are 22 T cell receptor beta chains from one sample, sequenced in a study of tumor and adjacent non-tumor tissue in lung cancer. The template was RNA from unsorted bulk tissue. The library came from three nested PCR rounds adapted from ARM-PCR protocols. One entry per CDR3 protein results from TCRdb running MiXCR on the multiplex PCR reads. Of under 95,000 distinct CDR3 sequences in the sample, around 59% are singletons; the top ten hold approximately 15%. Material: lung tumor tissue. Receptors were obtained from a man in his sixties or seventies with non-small cell lung cancer.

Of note for this clonotype: At one of its ends the junction is not consistent with the germline gene, which may arise from a read error. The V call is TRBV11-2, the J call TRBJ2-3, with D maybe TRBD2 (6 bases). The germline V gene encodes CDR1 SGHAT and CDR2 FQNNGV. The CDR3 is made up of 15 amino acids. The CDR3 DNA reads as TGCTCCAGTAGCTCCGCGGGGAGGAACACAGATACGCAGTATTTT. Its protein is CSSSSAGRNTDTQYF.

The chain uses TRBV28 and TRBJ2-7, with D tentatively TRBD1 or TRBD2 (6 bases each). The ends were cut back, 6 bases at V and 0 bases at J, with 9 bases in the middle. Per germline, CDR1 MDHEN and CDR2 SYDVKM. The CDR3 has 13 amino acids. DNA of the CDR3: TGTGCCAGCAGCCGGGGGCACTCCTACGAGCAGTACTTC. Translation gives CASSRGHSYEQYF.

Worth noting for this clonotype: This CDR3 is missing its conserved last phenylalanine or tryptophan, likely due to a read error. The chain carries TRBV29-1 and TRBJ1-3, with D unresolved. This CDR3 is built from 11 residues. Looked up from germline, CDR1 is SQVTM and CDR2 is ANQGSEA. The ends were cut back, 8 bases at V and 4 bases at J, with 9 bases in the middle. CDR3 coding DNA: TGCAGCACCGTCGTAGGAAACACCATATATCTT. Its translation: CSTVVGNTIYL.

About this clonotype: A junction boundary mismatches the germline segment, possibly from a read error. The genes are TRBV4-1 and TRBJ2-7; D possibly corresponds to TRBD2 (6 bases). The length of the CDR3 is 19 residues. Germline loops: CDR1 MGHRA, CDR2 YSYEKL. In nucleotides, the CDR3 is TGTACCAGCAGCCAAGACGGTGGATGGCGAATGGCGGGATCCTATGAGCAGTACTTC. Translation gives CTSSQDGGWRMAGSYEQYF.

Concerning this clonotype: Germline and junction disagree at one end, which may indicate a read error. V is TRBV11-2 and J is TRBJ2-3; 12 bases agree with TRBD2. This CDR3 is built from 18 residues. Looked up from germline, CDR1 is SGHAT and CDR2 is FQNNGV. CDR3 sequence reads: CAGSPGLAGPLSTDTQYF. Written as DNA, the CDR3 is TGTGCCGGCAGTCCTGGACTAGCGGGGCCCTTGAGCACAGACACGCAGTATTTT. The full variable domain, with the rest looked up from reference TRBV11-2 and TRBJ2-3, is EAGVAQSPRYKIIEKRQSVAFWCNPISGHATLYWYQQILGQGPKLLIQFQNNGVVDDSQLPKDRFSAERLKGVDSTLKIQPAKLEDSAVYLCAGSPGLAGPLSTDTQYFGPGTRLTVL.

Concerning this clonotype itself: The CDR3 does not close with the conserved phenylalanine or tryptophan, likely indicating a read error. This chain uses TRBV6-1 with TRBJ1-1; D remains unclear. V dropped 8 bases and J dropped 2 bases, with 12 bases sitting between them. Germline V lookup: CDR1 MNHNS, CDR2 SASEGT. This CDR3 is built from 13 residues. Here the CDR3 reads CASVGRCNTEAFY. CDR3 coding DNA: TGTGCCAGCGTAGGGCGATGTAACACTGAAGCTTTCTAT.

About this clonotype itself: An end of the junction differs from the germline gene, which may be a read error. V gene TRBV11-3 combines with J gene TRBJ2-2; 7 nucleotides agree with TRBD1. CDR1 SGHNT and CDR2 YENEEA come from the germline V gene. This CDR3 contains 14 residues. The CDR3 spells CASIQQGNAGELFF. The CDR3 DNA follows: TGCGCCAGCATCCAACAGGGGAACGCCGGGGAGCTGTTTTTT. Variable domain in full (rest from reference TRBV11-3 and TRBJ2-2): EAGVVQSPRYKIIEKKQPVAFWCNPISGHNTLYWYLQNLGQGPELLIRYENEEAVDDSQLPKDRFSAERLKGVDSTLKIQPAELGDSAVYLCASIQQGNAGELFFGEGSRLTVL.

This clonotype has a single count. One junction end disagrees with the germline gene, perhaps due to a read error. This sequence joins TRBV11-2 and TRBJ1-2; a weak D match, TRBD1 (5 bases). In germline, CDR1 is SGHAT, CDR2 FQNNGV. The CDR3 length is 13 residues. The CDR3 region is CASSLANLDILIF. The CDR3 bases are TGTGCCAGCAGCTTGGCAAACCTGGACATTCTCATCTTC.

There are many counts of this clonotype. The chain is built from TRBV29-1 and TRBJ2-7, with 10 bases aligning to TRBD2. The CDR3 runs 16 residues. The J segment lost 0 bases and the V segment lost 4 bases, leaving 9 bases of the junction unmatched. The germline V gene has CDR1 SQVTM and CDR2 ANQGSEA. The CDR3 loop reads CSVVSLAGPSSYEQYF. CDR3 bases: TGCAGCGTTGTATCACTAGCGGGACCTAGCTCCTACGAGCAGTACTTC.

This clonotype was recorded at least ten times. This chain connects TRBV28 to TRBJ2-7; 12 nucleotides agree with TRBD1. After removal of 6 bases from V and 7 bases from J, the junction contained 10 bases not matched to a gene. The CDR3 spans 15 residues. Germline V lookup: CDR1 MDHEN, CDR2 SYDVKM. The CDR3 region is CASRLPGQGAGEQYF. In nucleotides, the CDR3 is TGTGCCAGCAGACTCCCGGGACAGGGGGCCGGGGAGCAGTACTTC.

V gene TRBV5-1 combines with J gene TRBJ2-2, with D unresolved. Germline assignment: CDR1 SGHRS and CDR2 YFSETQ. The CDR3 is 14 residues long. Trimming removed 6 bases at V and 5 bases at J, with 14 bases between. The CDR3 DNA reads TGCGCCAGCACCTACCAAGCCTGGACCGGGGAGCTGTTTTTT. This sequence encodes CASTYQAWTGELFF.

As for this clonotype: One junction end does not reproduce the germline sequence, and a read error may be involved. The rearrangement uses TRBV4-2 and TRBJ2-5; perhaps TRBD2 as D (5 bases). This CDR3 is 13 amino acids long. Germline V lookup: CDR1 LGHNA, CDR2 YNFKEQ. This CDR3 reads CVSSIGERETQYF. In DNA, the CDR3 is TGTGTCAGCAGCATCGGGGAGCGAGAGACCCAGTACTTC.

About this clonotype: One end of the junction fails to match germline, which may point to a read error. The chain is built from TRBV11-1 and TRBJ2-5; either TRBD1 or TRBD2 may supply D (5 bases each). This CDR3 comprises 14 residues. CDR1 is SGHAT, CDR2 FQDESV, per germline (reference sequence). CDR3 coding DNA: TGTGCCAGCACCCGGGGCGATCCTCAAGAGGCCCAGTACTTC. It codes for CASTRGDPQEAQYF.

This clonotype was observed many times. The chain couples TRBV30 to TRBJ1-2; D gene ambiguous. V was shortened by 5 bases and J by 0 bases, with 10 bases between the two germline ends. Germline values: CDR1 GTSNPN, CDR2 SVGIG (reference sequence). This CDR3 region has 13 residues. This chain's CDR3 is CAWLRRANYGYTF. For the CDR3, the DNA is TGTGCCTGGCTCCGGCGAGCTAACTATGGCTACACCTTC.

This clonotype was seen a few times. This may be a read error: a much more frequent sequence differs by one nucleotide. V is TRBV10-3 and J is TRBJ1-5; 10 nucleotides match TRBD1. The CDR3 has 13 amino acids. Per the germline V gene, CDR1 is ENHRY and CDR2 is SYGVKD. This chain's CDR3 is CDIWTGGNQPQHF. In nucleotides, the CDR3 is TGTGACATCTGGACAGGGGGGAATCAGCCCCAGCATTTT.

This clonotype has ten or more counts. The CDR3 loop reads CASSRAGSNQPQHF. The DNA for the CDR3 is TGTGCCAGCAGTAGGGCAGGCAGCAATCAGCCCCAGCATTTT. The gene calls are TRBV6-2 or TRBV6-3 and TRBJ1-5; D call uncertain. The germline CDR1 and CDR2 sequences are MNHEY and SVGEGT. The CDR3 has 14 residues. Trimming stripped 5 bases from V and 1 base from J, with 9 bases between.

A note on this clonotype: A single base separates this from a much larger clone, so it may be a read error. Without the conserved terminal phenylalanine or tryptophan, this CDR3 likely stems from a read error. V usage is TRBV28 and J usage is TRBJ1-6; 8 nucleotides agree with TRBD1. This CDR3 is 12 amino acids long. The germline CDR1 and CDR2 sequences are MDHEN and SYDVKM. With V trimmed by 5 bases and J by 10 bases, 1 base remained unmatched. This CDR3 is CASSDRGSPLHI. Here the CDR3 DNA reads TGTGCCAGCAGTGACAGGGGCTCACCCCTCCACATT.

This clonotype was seen only a few times. This sequence may be a read error, since a much larger clone differs from it by one base. The CDR3 reads CVSRMGQLNTEAFF. The DNA of the CDR3 is TGTGTCAGCAGGATGGGGCAGTTGAACACTGAAGCTTTCTTT. The rearrangement links TRBV12-3 or TRBV12-4 to TRBJ1-1, with D perhaps TRBD1 (5 bases). This CDR3 is built from 14 residues.

The table lists this clonotype with many counts. V and J are TRBV4-1 and TRBJ2-2; unclear D gene. The CDR3 contains 14 residues. Trimming pared 1 base from V and 6 bases from J, leaving 9 bases between. Germline V lookup: CDR1 MGHRA, CDR2 YSYEKL. CDR3 coding DNA: TGCGCCAGCAGCCAAGCTCTCCGTTCCGGGGAGCTGTTTTTT. Protein: CASSQALRSGELFF.

As regards this clonotype: No conserved phenylalanine or tryptophan is present at the end of the CDR3, so a read error is the likely explanation. The V gene is TRBV11-2, the J gene TRBJ2-1; 7 bases are shared with TRBD1. V shed 7 bases and J 6 bases; nucleotides not matched to a gene: 9. The CDR3 sequence is 14 residues long. CDR1 and CDR2 (germline): SGHAT, FQNNGV. For the CDR3, the DNA is TGTGCCAGCACCACAGGGGCCCACCGCAATGAGCAGTTCTTA. It encodes CASTTGAHRNEQFL.

Only a few counts were recorded for this clonotype. A read error is possible here, since a much larger clone lies one base away. V usage is TRBV28 and J usage is TRBJ1-1, with 10 bases fitting TRBD1. Per the germline V gene, CDR1 is MDHEN and CDR2 is SYDVKM. The CDR3 consists of 13 residues. The CDR3 region is CTSWRTGGTEAFF. As DNA, the CDR3 is TGTACCAGCTGGAGGACAGGGGGCACTGAAGCTTTCTTT.

As for this clonotype: This may be a read error, as it is one base from a much larger clone. The chain joins TRBV20-1 to TRBJ1-4, with 8 bases fitting TRBD1. Germline CDR1 reads DFQATT; CDR2 reads SNEGSKA (reference sequence). This CDR3 region has 15 residues. The DNA for the CDR3 is TGCAGTGATAGAGATAGCGGACAGGGACTTGAAAAACTGTTTTTT. The encoded protein is CSDRDSGQGLEKLFF.